Shown below are 15 T cell receptor beta chains from a single sample sequenced in a study of patients and donors after allogeneic stem cell transplantation. TCRdb re-analysed the RT-PCR reads in MiXCR, keeping a single row per CDR3 protein. The table shows 190,000 or so distinct CDR3 sequences, with around 41% occurring only once. Sequenced: blood, either unsorted or a sorted T cell fraction (not recorded which). These receptors were collected from a human donor who was either an allogeneic HSCT recipient or a stem cell or donor lymphocyte infusion donor (not recorded which). It is not recorded whose cells these are; they may come from a transplant donor.

In this sample, this clonotype turned up a few times. The CDR3 is CASSSGTGGWNQPQHF. The CDR3 DNA reads as TGTGCCAGCAGTTCGGGCACAGGGGGCTGGAATCAGCCCCAGCATTTT. The V and J genes are TRBV12-3 or TRBV12-4 and TRBJ1-5, with 9 positions matching TRBD1. V was clipped by 4 bases and J by 4 bases; unmatched bases: 8. The CDR3 is 16 residues long.

V is TRBV10-3 and J is TRBJ1-1; unclear D gene. This CDR3 comprises 14 residues. CDR1 and CDR2 from the germline V gene are ENHRY and SYGVKD. Trimming removed 4 bases from V and 0 bases from J, with 9 bases in between. The CDR3 nucleotides read TGTGCCATCAGTGCTGAGTTGTTGAACACTGAAGCTTTCTTT. This translates into CAISAELLNTEAFF.

The chain employs TRBV21-1 and TRBJ1-5. TRBV21-1 is listed as a pseudogene. This CDR3 is 10 amino acids long. The CDR3 nucleotides are TGTGCCGGGAAATATCAGCCCCAGCATTTT. Translating it yields CAGKYQPQHF.

This chain joins TRBV5-6 and TRBJ2-1; D is tentatively TRBD1 or TRBD2 (5 bases each). Germline CDR1 reads SGHDT; CDR2 reads YYEEEE. Trimming cost V 4 bases and J 6 bases, with 8 bases left between them. The CDR3 has 12 amino acids. In DNA form, the CDR3 reads TGTGCCAGCAGCGTCGGGACCAATGAGCAGTTCTTC. Its translation is CASSVGTNEQFF.

This clonotype appeared a few times. V is TRBV2 and J is TRBJ2-1, with TRBD2 matching over 7 bases. V was clipped by 5 bases and J by 2 bases; unmatched bases: 3. This CDR3 has 14 residues. In germline, CDR1 is SNHLY, CDR2 FYNNEI. Here the CDR3 DNA reads TGTGCCAGCAGTCCTAGCGGTACCTACAATGAGCAGTTCTTC. Translated: CASSPSGTYNEQFF.

This clonotype was seen a few times. The gene calls are TRBV10-3 and TRBJ1-1; D possibly corresponds to TRBD1 (6 bases). Germline V gene sequence: CDR1 ENHRY, CDR2 SYGVKD. Trimming shortened V by 3 bases and J by 4 bases, and 12 bases separated the two germline ends. This CDR3 has 14 amino acids. The CDR3 is CAISDSGGLTEAFF. DNA for the CDR3: TGTGCCATCAGTGACTCTGGGGGGCTCACTGAAGCTTTCTTT.

This clonotype was counted only a few times. The chain carries TRBV5-1 and TRBJ1-1, with a possible D match to TRBD1 (6 bases). The CDR3 is made up of 14 amino acids. V lost 5 bases and J 5 bases, leaving 16 bases between the germline ends. Germline V gene lookup returns CDR1 SGHRS and CDR2 YFSETQ. CDR3 nucleotide sequence: TGCGCCAGCAGTTTCGCCCAGGGGTGGACTGAAGCTTTCTTT. Its translation is CASSFAQGWTEAFF.

This chain links TRBV28 with TRBJ1-6; 8 bases map to TRBD1. The V and J ends lost 6 bases and 8 bases, in that order; junction bases with no gene match: 3. CDR3 size: 13 residues. Germline V gene data show CDR1 as MDHEN and CDR2 as SYDVKM. CDR3 nucleotide sequence: TGTGCCAGCAGGGAGGACAGGGATTCACCCCTCCACTTT. Protein product: CASREDRDSPLHF.

The rearrangement uses TRBV18 and TRBJ2-1, with D perhaps matching TRBD2 (5 bases). The CDR3 is 12 residues long. The germline gives CDR1 KGHSH, CDR2 LQKENI. The V and J ends lost 9 bases and 13 bases respectively, with 19 bases between them. The CDR3: CARTGVLVNQFF. CDR3 nucleotides: TGTGCCAGAACCGGGGTACTAGTGAATCAGTTCTTC.

The chain uses TRBV9 and TRBJ1-1; D is unresolved. The length of the CDR3 is 13 residues. With 1 base removed from V and 1 base from J, the gap between germline ends came to 5 bases. Germline CDR1 is SGDLS and CDR2 is YYNGEE. CDR3 nucleotides: TGTGCCAGCAGCGTAAAATGGAACACTGAAGCTTTCTTT. The encoded protein is CASSVKWNTEAFF.

The sample holds a few counts of this clonotype. The chain links TRBV5-1 to TRBJ1-1; D remains ambiguous. V lost 2 bases and J lost 0, with 8 bases in between. Germline V gives CDR1 SGHRS, CDR2 YFSETQ. The CDR3 runs to 14 residues. Here the CDR3 DNA reads TGCGCCAGCAGCTTCCCAGATTTGAACACTGAAGCTTTCTTT. The encoded protein is CASSFPDLNTEAFF.

The genes are TRBV6-2 or TRBV6-3 and TRBJ2-5; maybe TRBD2 (5 bases). This CDR3 spans 15 amino acids. The ends were cut back, 7 bases at V and 5 bases at J, with 20 bases in the middle. Germline assignment: CDR1 MNHEY and CDR2 SVGEGT. As DNA, the CDR3 is TGTGCCAGCATCCCAGAGGGAACAGCGCGGGAGACCCAGTACTTC. Translating it yields CASIPEGTARETQYF.

This clonotype was observed a few times. The V call is TRBV6-2 or TRBV6-3, the J call TRBJ1-3; no definite D call. Germline CDR1 is MNHEY and CDR2 is SVGEGT. The CDR3 loop spans 12 amino acids. With 2 bases removed from V and 4 bases from J, the gap between germline ends came to 3 bases. CDR3 amino acids: CASSYGGNTIYF. Here the CDR3 DNA reads TGTGCCAGCAGTTACGGGGGAAACACCATATATTTT.

The chain combines TRBV12-3 or TRBV12-4 with TRBJ2-3, with 7 bases aligning to TRBD1. V shed 6 bases, J shed 2 bases, and the junction held 5 bases outside the gene matches. This CDR3 region has 14 residues. CDR3: CASSLDRDTDTQYF. In DNA form, the CDR3 reads TGTGCCAGCAGCCTCGACAGGGACACAGATACGCAGTATTTT.

A remark on this clonotype: Sequence at one end of the junction differs from germline and may be a read error. The chain is built from TRBV5-4 and TRBJ1-6, with D possibly matching TRBD1 (5 bases). Germline lookup yields CDR1 SGHNT and CDR2 YYREEE (reference sequence). The CDR3 length is 16 residues. CDR3 nucleotide sequence: TGTGCCAGCAGTTTGGGGGTGTTTGGGCCCAATTCACCCCTCCACTTT. Its translation: CASSLGVFGPNSPLHF.